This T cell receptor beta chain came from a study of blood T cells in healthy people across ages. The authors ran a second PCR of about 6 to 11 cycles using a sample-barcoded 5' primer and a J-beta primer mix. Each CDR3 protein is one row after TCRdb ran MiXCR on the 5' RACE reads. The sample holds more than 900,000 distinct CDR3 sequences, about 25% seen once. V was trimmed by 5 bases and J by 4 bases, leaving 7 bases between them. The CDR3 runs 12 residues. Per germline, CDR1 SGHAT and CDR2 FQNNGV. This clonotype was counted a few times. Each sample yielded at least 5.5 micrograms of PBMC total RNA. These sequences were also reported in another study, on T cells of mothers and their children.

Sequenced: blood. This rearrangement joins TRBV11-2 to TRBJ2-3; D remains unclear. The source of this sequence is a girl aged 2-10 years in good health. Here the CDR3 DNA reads TGTGCCAGCAGCGCGCTGTCAGATACGCAGTATTTT. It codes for CASSALSDTQYF. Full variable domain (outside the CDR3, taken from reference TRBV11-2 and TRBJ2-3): EAGVAQSPRYKIIEKRQSVAFWCNPISGHATLYWYQQILGQGPKLLIQFQNNGVVDDSQLPKDRFSAERLKGVDSTLKIQPAKLEDSAVYLCASSALSDTQYFGPGTRLTVL.